This paragraph reports one T cell receptor (beta chain). Its specificity is not known. Treatment denoted: roughly 10-day PBMC culture with coronavirus spike peptide pools or control peptides (ViraFEST assay). Positive PCR results dated from March to December 2020, before the US Alpha, Beta and Delta variants. V shed 5 bases, J shed 7 bases, and the junction held 11 bases outside the gene matches. Germline V gene data show CDR1 as SGHTS and CDR2 as YDEGEE. The CDR3 totals 15 residues. The sample is drawn from a study of vaccination and CD4 T cells after COVID-19. Study-wide results and caveats: The median SARS-CoV-2-reactive clonotype number increased from 21 to 38, without statistical significance. Relatively few convalescent patients and no early post-infection timepoints were analyzed. In convalescent patients, a median about 90% of post-vaccine SARS-CoV-2-reactive clones appeared only after vaccination.

Cultured CD4+ T cell DNA underwent sequencing with the Oncomine TCR Beta short-read assay. TCRdb independently ran MiXCR on the PCR reads; one entry per CDR3 protein. The sample contains about 13,000 distinct CDR3 sequences, 62% of which appear only once. This chain links TRBV5-8 with TRBJ1-2, with TRBD1 matching 10 bases. The sequenced material came from CD4+ T cells from blood, cultured in vitro. The receptor was derived from a human donor who had recovered from COVID-19. The CDR3 DNA reads as TGTGCCAGCAGTCGCGACAGGGGGCGCTTCGGTGGCTACACCTTC. Amino acids: CASSRDRGRFGGYTF.